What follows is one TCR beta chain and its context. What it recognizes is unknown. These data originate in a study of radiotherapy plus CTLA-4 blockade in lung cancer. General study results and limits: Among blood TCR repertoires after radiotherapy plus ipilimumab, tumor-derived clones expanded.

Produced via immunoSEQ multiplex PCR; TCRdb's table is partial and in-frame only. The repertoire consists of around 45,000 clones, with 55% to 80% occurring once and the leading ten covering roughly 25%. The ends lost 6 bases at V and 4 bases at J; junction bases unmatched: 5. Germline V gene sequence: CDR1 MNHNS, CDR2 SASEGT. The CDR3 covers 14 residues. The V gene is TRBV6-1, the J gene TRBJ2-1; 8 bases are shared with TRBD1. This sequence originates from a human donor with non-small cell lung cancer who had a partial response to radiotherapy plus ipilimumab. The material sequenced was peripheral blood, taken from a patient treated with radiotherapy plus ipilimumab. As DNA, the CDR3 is TGTGCCAGCAGAGGACAGGGTGAATACAATGAGCAGTTCTTC. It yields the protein CASRGQGEYNEQFF.